This entry features one TCR beta chain sequence. The CDR3 totals 12 residues. Deletions cut 7 bases from V and 6 bases from J, with 12 bases between. Looked up from germline, CDR1 is SNHLY and CDR2 is FYNNEI. This sample was taken from a study of tumor-infiltrating lymphocytes in oesophageal squamous cell carcinoma. TCRdb ran MiXCR on the PCR reads and lists one entry per CDR3 protein. The sample lists approximately 13,000 distinct CDR3 sequences, 52% occurring once. This sequence originates from a female donor with esophageal squamous cell carcinoma. The J gene is TRBJ1-1, the V gene TRBV2; a possible D gene is TRBD1 (5 bases). The material sequenced was esophageal tumor tissue. Here the CDR3 DNA reads TGTGCCAGCAAGTCCCCCAGGGCTGAAGCTTTCTTT. It encodes CASKSPRAEAFF.